Presented here are 23 T cell receptor beta chains from one specimen sequenced in a study of OX40 agonist ivuxolimab in advanced cancers. Profiled with immunoSEQ multiplex PCR; TCRdb holds only in-frame clones, not every one. The sample includes about 51,000 clones, roughly 86% of them seen just once. The sample in question was CD4+ or CD8+ T cells sorted from blood, obtained in a trial of the OX40 agonist ivuxolimab. Source of these receptors: an adult with an advanced solid tumor such as melanoma, head and neck, liver or kidney cancer.

The genes are TRBV6-6 and TRBJ1-5, with 9 bases fitting TRBD1. The germline gives CDR1 MNHNY, CDR2 SVGAGI (reference sequence). The CDR3 spans 14 residues. With V trimmed by 5 bases and J by 6 bases, 5 bases remained unmatched. CDR3 sequence (DNA): TGTGCCAGCAGTCGGACAGGGGCGGGTCAGCCCCAGCATTTT. Encoded protein: CASSRTGAGQPQHF.

The chain uses TRBV6-4 and TRBJ2-7; the D gene could be TRBD1 or TRBD2 (7 bases each). The V end lost 10 bases, the J end lost 7 bases, and 11 bases lay between the germline ends. Germline CDR1 reads MRHNA; CDR2 reads SNTAGT. CDR3 length equals 10 residues. In nucleotides, the CDR3 is TGTGCCAACCAGGGGGGGGAGCAGTACTTC. Residues: CANQGGEQYF.

V usage is TRBV19 and J usage is TRBJ2-5, with TRBD2 matching over 7 bases. The J segment lost 4 bases and the V segment lost 10 bases, leaving 12 bases of the junction unmatched. From germline, CDR1 is LNHDA and CDR2 SQIVND (reference sequence). The CDR3 totals 14 residues. CDR3: CATRQLAGPETQYF. CDR3 sequence (DNA): TGTGCCACCCGCCAATTAGCGGGCCCAGAGACCCAGTACTTC.

Remarks on this clone: Other nucleotide sequences in the sample specify the same CDR3. The chain joins TRBV30 to TRBJ1-6; TRBD1 aligns across 9 bases. V trimming: 5 bases; J trimming: 8 bases; junction bases outside the gene matches: 4. Per the germline V gene, CDR1 is GTSNPN and CDR2 is SVGIG (reference sequence). This CDR3 contains 13 residues. CDR3 nucleotides: TGTGCCTGGGCAAGACAGGGGGATTCACCCCTCCACTTT. Its translation is CAWARQGDSPLHF.

V and J are TRBV5-8 and TRBJ1-6, with TRBD1 matching 7 bases. CDR1 and CDR2 (germline): SGHTS, YDEGEE. The trim removed 4 bases at V and 8 bases at J, leaving 6 bases unmatched. The CDR3 sequence is 14 residues long. For the CDR3, the DNA is TGTGCCAGCAGCGTGGGACAGTCGGATTCACCCCTCCACTTT. This codes for CASSVGQSDSPLHF.

There are a few counts of this clone. This sequence joins TRBV16 and TRBJ2-7; 9 nucleotides line up with TRBD1. CDR3 size: 14 residues. Germline values: CDR1 KGHSY, CDR2 FQNENV. With 3 bases clipped from V and 4 bases from J, the junction kept 4 bases outside the gene matches. The CDR3 coding sequence is TGTGCCAGCAGCCATCCGGGACAGGGTTACGAGCAGTACTTC. Encoded protein: CASSHPGQGYEQYF.

This clone appeared a single time. The chain joins TRBV7-2 to TRBJ2-7, with TRBD1 matching 9 bases. The CDR3 runs to 16 residues. CDR1 is SGHTA, CDR2 FQGNSA, per germline. Germline trimming cut 0 bases from V and 2 bases from J; bases unmatched to any gene: 5. In DNA form, the CDR3 reads TGTGCCAGCAGCTTAGCGAAGGGACAGGGTACCTACGAGCAGTACTTC. Protein sequence: CASSLAKGQGTYEQYF.

The genes are TRBV19 and TRBJ2-4; D is possibly TRBD2 (6 bases). Between the trimmed V and J ends, which lost 5 bases and 2 bases, there was a span of 16 bases. The germline V gene encodes CDR1 LNHDA and CDR2 SQIVND (reference sequence). There are 16 residues in the CDR3. CDR3 sequence reads: CASSSLRTNTKNIQYF. The CDR3 nucleotides read TGTGCCAGTAGTTCACTGCGGACTAACACCAAAAACATTCAGTACTTC.

The chain uses TRBV5-4 and TRBJ2-7; 10 nucleotides match TRBD1. The CDR3 totals 16 residues. V lost 4 bases, J lost 2 bases, and 9 bases stayed unmatched. Per germline, CDR1 SGHNT and CDR2 YYREEE (reference sequence). The CDR3 sequence: CASSDPGTGATYEQYF. The CDR3 bases are TGTGCCAGCAGCGACCCCGGGACAGGGGCTACCTACGAGCAGTACTTC.

The chain carries TRBV11-2 and TRBJ2-3; the D is unclear. V lost 5 bases and J lost 4, with 10 bases in between. The CDR3 is 13 residues long. Germline V gene sequence: CDR1 SGHAT, CDR2 FQNNGV. In nucleotides, the CDR3 is TGTGCCAGCAGCCCCACAGTCCCAGATACGCAGTATTTT. This codes for CASSPTVPDTQYF.

This clone has a handful of counts. This sequence joins TRBV4-1 and TRBJ1-1, with unresolved D. The CDR3 has 15 residues. Germline values: CDR1 MGHRA, CDR2 YSYEKL. The germline V and J ends were trimmed by 0 bases and 2 bases, with 10 bases remaining between them. The chain's CDR3 is CASSQETTFNTEAFF. The CDR3 region has the DNA TGCGCCAGCAGCCAAGAAACGACATTTAACACTGAAGCTTTCTTT.

CDR3 sequence (DNA): TGTGCCAGCAGTTCGAGCTTCTCCTATAATTCACCCCTCCACTTT. Its protein is CASSSSFSYNSPLHF. V and J are TRBV6-4 and TRBJ1-6; no firm D call. The CDR3 runs 15 residues. The V end was cut by 5 bases, the J end by 0 bases, with 8 bases between. Germline-derived CDR1 and CDR2 are MRHNA and SNTAGT.

This chain connects TRBV9 to TRBJ2-3; possible D gene TRBD1, 5 bases. The CDR3 covers 16 residues. The V end lost 1 base, the J end lost 4 bases, and 16 bases lay between the germline ends. Germline assignment: CDR1 SGDLS and CDR2 YYNGEE. For the CDR3, the DNA is TGTGCCAGCAGCGTACAGGCAGGGCCAAAGTCAGATACGCAGTATTTT. Translation gives CASSVQAGPKSDTQYF.

V and J are TRBV7-8 and TRBJ1-1; D is uncertain. CDR3 length: 12 amino acids. V was cut by 3 bases and J by 5 bases, with 7 bases left in between. Germline V gene sequence: CDR1 SGHVS, CDR2 FQNEAQ. The CDR3 DNA follows: TGTGCCAGCAGCTTCGTAGGAACTGAAGCTTTCTTT. Protein sequence: CASSFVGTEAFF. Full variable domain (outside the CDR3, taken from reference TRBV7-8 and TRBJ1-1): GAGVSQSPRYKVAKRGQDVALRCDPISGHVSLFWYQQALGQGPEFLTYFQNEAQLDKSGLPSDRFFAERPEGSVSTLKIQRTQQEDSAVYLCASSFVGTEAFFGQGTRLTVV.

The rearrangement links TRBV11-3 to TRBJ2-1, with no clear D. This CDR3 region has 15 residues. Trimming cost V 1 base and J 2 bases, with 9 bases left between them. The germline V gene encodes CDR1 SGHNT and CDR2 YENEEA. CDR3 sequence (DNA): TGTGCCAGCAGCTTAGGGGATAGCACCTACAATGAGCAGTTCTTC. Translated: CASSLGDSTYNEQFF.

This clone has only one observation. The chain joins TRBV28 to TRBJ1-5; possible D gene TRBD1, 6 bases. CDR3 length: 17 residues. V lost 3 bases to trimming and J lost 1 base, with 16 bases between them. Germline V gene sequence: CDR1 MDHEN, CDR2 SYDVKM. Written as DNA, the CDR3 is TGTGCCAGCAGTTTGGGTCTTGCAGGGGTGAGCAATCAGCCCCAGCATTTT. Residues: CASSLGLAGVSNQPQHF.

The rearrangement joins TRBV23-1 to TRBJ2-7, with a weak D call TRBD1 (6 bases). TRBV23-1 is treated as an ORF (open reading frame) with a function not yet certain. Trimming removed 4 bases from V and 5 bases from J, with 18 bases in between. This CDR3 region has 15 residues. The CDR3 spells CASSLAGTKCNEQYF. The DNA of the CDR3 is TGCGCCAGCAGTCTAGCCGGGACAAAATGTAACGAGCAGTACTTC.

The chain employs TRBV15 and TRBJ1-4, with D perhaps TRBD1 (5 bases). The V end lost 5 bases, the J end lost 4 bases, and 17 bases lay between the germline ends. Germline CDR1 and CDR2: LNHNV and YYDKDF (reference sequence). The CDR3 runs 16 residues. CDR3 protein: CATSVVGRGNNEKLFF. The CDR3 DNA reads TGTGCCACCAGCGTAGTCGGGAGGGGCAATAATGAAAAACTGTTTTTT.

The chain combines TRBV10-3 with TRBJ2-1; 12 bases agree with TRBD2. Trimming cost V 7 bases and J 5 bases; bases outside gene matches: 6. The V gene's germline CDR1 is ENHRY and CDR2 SYGVKD. The CDR3 is 15 amino acids. The CDR3 DNA sequence: TGTGCCATCACACAGGGACTAGCGGGCAACAATGAGCAGTTCTTC. Translation gives CAITQGLAGNNEQFF.

The chain combines TRBV12-2 with TRBJ2-7; the D call of TRBD1 is as the table states it, not checked on the DNA. TRBV12-2 counts as a pseudogene. The CDR3 loop spans 14 amino acids. The CDR3 DNA sequence: TGTGCAAGTCGCCCCGGACAGGGGAGGTACGAGCAGTACTTC. Translation gives CASRPGQGRYEQYF.

The J gene is TRBJ2-5, the V gene TRBV14, with 16 bases matching TRBD2. Germline V gene data show CDR1 as SGHDN and CDR2 as FVKESK. The CDR3 covers 17 residues. Unmatched junction bases numbered 8, after V lost 6 bases and J lost 4 bases. CDR3 sequence: CASRPGTSGRAAETQYF. Here the CDR3 DNA reads TGTGCCAGCAGACCCGGGACTAGCGGGAGGGCGGCAGAGACCCAGTACTTC.

V gene TRBV7-8 combines with J gene TRBJ2-7; D unresolved. Germline V CDR1 and CDR2: SGHVS, FQNEAQ. Trimming pared 3 bases from V and 3 bases from J, leaving 15 bases between. The CDR3 is 15 amino acids. In DNA form, the CDR3 reads TGTGCCAGCAGCTTCGGTCCCCATCCCCTCTACGAGCAGTACTTC. This translates into CASSFGPHPLYEQYF.

The chain joins TRBV18 to TRBJ2-1; D is possibly TRBD2 (6 bases). Trimming left V 0 bases short and J 5 bases short, with 14 bases between. CDR1 KGHSH and CDR2 LQKENI come from the germline V gene. This CDR3 has 16 amino acids. CDR3: CASSPPSLALDNEQFF. The CDR3 nucleotides read TGTGCCAGCTCACCACCCTCACTAGCTCTCGACAATGAGCAGTTCTTC.